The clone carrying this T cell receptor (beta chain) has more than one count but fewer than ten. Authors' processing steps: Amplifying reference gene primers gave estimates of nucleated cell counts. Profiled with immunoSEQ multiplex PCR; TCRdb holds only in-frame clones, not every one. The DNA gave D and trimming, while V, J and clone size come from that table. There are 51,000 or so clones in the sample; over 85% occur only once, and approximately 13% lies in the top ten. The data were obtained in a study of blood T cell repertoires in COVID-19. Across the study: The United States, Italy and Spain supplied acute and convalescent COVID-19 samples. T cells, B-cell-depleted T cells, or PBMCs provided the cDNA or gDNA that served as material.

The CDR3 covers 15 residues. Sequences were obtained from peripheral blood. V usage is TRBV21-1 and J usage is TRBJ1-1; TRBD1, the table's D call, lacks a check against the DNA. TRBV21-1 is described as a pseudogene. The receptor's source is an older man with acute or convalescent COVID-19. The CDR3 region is CASTKVGQGWPEAFF. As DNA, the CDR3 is TGTGCCAGCACCAAAGTGGGACAGGGCTGGCCTGAAGCTTTCTTT.